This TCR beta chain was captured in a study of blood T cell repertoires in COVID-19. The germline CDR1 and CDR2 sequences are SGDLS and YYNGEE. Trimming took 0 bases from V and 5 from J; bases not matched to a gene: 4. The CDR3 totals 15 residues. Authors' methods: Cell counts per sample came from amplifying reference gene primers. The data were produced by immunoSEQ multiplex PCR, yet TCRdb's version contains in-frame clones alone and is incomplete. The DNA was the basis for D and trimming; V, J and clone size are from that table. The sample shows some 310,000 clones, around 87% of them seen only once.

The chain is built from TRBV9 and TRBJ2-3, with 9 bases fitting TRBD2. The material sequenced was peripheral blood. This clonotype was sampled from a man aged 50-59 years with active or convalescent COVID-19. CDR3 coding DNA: TGTGCCAGCAGCGTAGGCGGCGGGAGGGGAGATACGCAGTATTTT. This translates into CASSVGGGRGDTQYF.